This section outlines one TCR beta chain sequence together with its context. No cognate antigen has been identified for it. Nothing much larger sits one base from this clone, and base qualities are not available. This sample was taken from a study of regulatory T cells in long-lasting Graves disease (dated by TCRdb to the early 2020s). Turning to the overall study: Persistent Graves' disease was defined as antithyroid drug treatment for over 5 years with persistently positive TSH receptor autoantibodies. Persistent Graves' disease patients were compared with newly diagnosed Graves' disease patients by peripheral blood TCR sequencing and RNA sequencing. The study was conducted in China and was registered as a clinical trial. A total of approximately 35 samples underwent TCR sequencing: about 13 from persistent and roughly 20 from newly diagnosed Graves' disease patients. In the clinical cohort, patients with persistent Graves' disease had used antithyroid drugs for an average of about 10.3 years.

The CDR3, cysteine through phenylalanine, is 15 amino acids long. Solely the CDR3 DNA is kept, with 45 bases framed from the first base. The germline V gene (reference sequence) supplies CDR1 DFQATT and CDR2 SNEGSKA. V is shortened by 5 bases, J by 1 base, and the region joining them spans 16 bases. The paper as a whole reports these results and caveats: Compared with newly diagnosed patients, persistent Graves' disease patients had lower TCR Shannon entropy and fewer highly expanded clones, which suggests clonal expansion. Preferential use of TRBV28, TRBJ1-2 and TRBJ2-5 was observed in persistent disease, whereas TRBV20-1 and TRBJ2-1 were favored in newly diagnosed disease. Persistent patients shared more public clonotypes among themselves (2,741) than newly diagnosed patients did (about 970). The small sample size was acknowledged by the authors as a limitation that may reduce accuracy. Only the TCR beta chain was sequenced and analyzed. Only peripheral blood was studied, because thyroid tissue, the primary lesion, was inaccessible.

Receptor libraries were prepared by multiplex PCR. The instrument was an Illumina HiSeq 4000. To build TCR beta libraries, CDR3 regions were amplified by Arm-PCR using iRepertoire HTBI primers. Before sequencing, the PCR products underwent gel purification. The original methods were these. Gene usage analysis of CDR3 amino acid clonotypes used the approximately 62 TRBV and more than 13 TRBJ segments found across samples. COPE and FqMerger were used to merge filtered high-quality paired reads into contigs. BLAST was used to align contigs to IMGT TRBV, TRBD and TRBJ reference genes, with CDR3 defined following IMGT. Any clonotype with a frequency above 0.1% was counted as a highly expanded clone. Shannon entropy served as the measure of repertoire diversity, while the Gini coefficient captured V-J evenness. Clonotypes shared by more than one individual were considered public. TCRdb trimmed public reads at Q25 via fastp, called clones via MiXCR and kept in-frame beta chains. Here each entry gathers all rows of one CDR3 protein and keeps the most common genes and DNA. V and J calls and clone size were set by TCRdb, not the authors. This sample gives 350,000 to 500,000 distinct CDR3 sequences in total; about 21% of them show up just once. Of the sample, approximately 14% is held by the ten largest clones.

The meaning of the sample's time point label: persistent/refractory GD, antithyroid drugs over 5 years with positive TRAb. For both TCR sequencing and RNA sequencing, RNA was extracted from PBMCs using TRIzol. The diagnosis of Graves' disease followed American Thyroid Association guidelines. Patients were recruited from an endocrinology department in Xi'an, China. Each patient gave 7 to 9.5 milliliters of peripheral blood, collected in an EDTA anticoagulant tube. Ficoll Paque Plus density gradient separation was used to isolate PBMCs, and no additional T cell sorting was done. RNA quality was checked with an Agilent 2100 Bioanalyzer and agarose gel, and concentration with a NanoDrop 2000.

The material sequenced was peripheral blood mononuclear cells (PBMCs), taken when the disease was refractory, from a patient treated with antithyroid drugs. This clonotype originated in a female donor with Graves disease. This chain is built from TRBV20-1 and TRBJ2-3; a confident D gene designation cannot be given. CDR3 protein: CSAQTVAGGTDTQYF. The nucleotide sequence is given as TGCAGTGCTCAAACGGTGGCAGGAGGCACAGATACGCAGTATTTT.